Listed below are T cell receptor beta chains from one sample, sequenced in a study of shared clonotypes between healthy human individuals. Sequencing was performed with immunoSEQ multiplex PCR; in TCRdb, only in-frame clones are kept and a portion is missing. The sample holds some 2 million clones, 85% to 95% seen once. Material for sequencing was naive CD8+ T cells sorted from blood. All receptors derive from a man aged 18 to 29 in good health. The CDR3 runs from the conserved cysteine through the conserved F or W. D genes are given only for firm matches. Some rows mark clone size as missing; the rest say once, few, many or name a class of expanded clone.

j_call cdr3_length v_call clone_size d_call cdr3_nt cdr3_aa
TRBJ1-4 16 TRBV4-1 - TRBD1 TGCGCCAGCAGCCTACGTAGGGGGCTGACTAATGAAAAACTGTTTTTT CASSLRRGLTNEKLFF
TRBJ1-5 14 TRBV19 - TRBD1 TGTGCCAGTAGCGGGGACAGCTTCAATCAGCCCCAGCATTTT CASSGDSFNQPQHF
TRBJ1-6 13 TRBV28 - - TGTGCCGGCAAGGGCGTGGATAATTCACCCCTCCACTTT CAGKGVDNSPLHF
TRBJ2-3 13 TRBV7-9 - TRBD1 TGTGCCAGCGCCGGGACAGTCACAGATACGCAGTATTTT CASAGTVTDTQYF
TRBJ2-7 13 TRBV7-9 once - TGTGCCAGCAGCCCCCCGACTGACTACGAGCAGTACTTC CASSPPTDYEQYF
TRBJ2-7 17 TRBV11-2 - TRBD2 TGTGCCAGCAGCTTAGCTCTCCGGCCTGGCGGGGGGCTCGAGCAGTACTTC CASSLALRPGGGLEQYF
TRBJ1-1 16 TRBV28 - TRBD1 TGTGCCAGCAGTGAATCGGACAGGGCCAGAGGCACTGAAGCTTTCTTT CASSESDRARGTEAFF
TRBJ2-7 15 TRBV19 once - TGTGCCAGTAGTGCGATGGGGGGAGAGGTAGGCGAGCAGTACTTC CASSAMGGEVGEQYF
TRBJ2-7 13 TRBV30 - - TGTGCCTGGAGGGTATGGGGCTCCTACGAGCAGTACTTC CAWRVWGSYEQYF
TRBJ1-5 13 TRBV28 - TRBD1 TGTGCCAGCAGTAAAGGGGGCTGGGAGCCCCAGCATTTT CASSKGGWEPQHF
TRBJ1-1 12 TRBV28 - - TGTGCCAGCAGGCTAGGGGGGACTGAAGCTTTCTTT CASRLGGTEAFF
TRBJ1-1 14 TRBV5-1 - - TGCGCCAGCACCCTGGGAGGGTCGAACACTGAAGCTTTCTTT CASTLGGSNTEAFF
TRBJ2-7 14 TRBV7-2 - - TGTGCCAGCAGCCCAAGTGGTTTGACCTACGAGCAGTACTTC CASSPSGLTYEQYF
TRBJ2-7 18 TRBV4-1 - TRBD2 TGCGCCAGCAGCCATAGACTAGCGGGGGACCTTCCCATCTACGAGCAGTACTTC CASSHRLAGDLPIYEQYF
TRBJ1-5 15 TRBV7-9 once - TGTGCCAGCGGTGGAGCAGGCGTTAGCAATCAGCCCCAGCATTTT CASGGAGVSNQPQHF
TRBJ2-7 15 TRBV4-1 - - TGCGCCAGCAGCTTCCACATGGCCGAAGGCTACGAGCAGTACTTC CASSFHMAEGYEQYF
TRBJ2-3 13 TRBV7-3 - - TGTGCCAGCAGCTTACTAGCAGCAGATACGCAGTATTTT CASSLLAADTQYF
TRBJ2-7 12 TRBV4-1 once - TGCGCCAGCAGCCAAACAGGGAACGAGCAGTACTTC CASSQTGNEQYF
TRBJ1-1 16 TRBV30 - TRBD1 TGTGCCTGGGTGGACAGGGGTGGTTCCTGGAACACTGAAGCTTTCTTT CAWVDRGGSWNTEAFF
TRBJ1-1 13 TRBV5-1 - - TGCGCCAGCAGCTTGGGGGCAAGCACTGAAGCTTTCTTT CASSLGASTEAFF
TRBJ2-7 14 TRBV5-4 - TRBD1 TGTGCCAGCAGAACCGGGACAGGGGTTGGCGAGCAGTACTTC CASRTGTGVGEQYF
TRBJ2-2 17 TRBV9 once TRBD2 TGTGCCAGCAGCGTTTTTGTGGGAGGGCTACACACCGGGGAGCTGTTTTTT CASSVFVGGLHTGELFF
TRBJ2-1 15 TRBV7-9 - TRBD2 TGTGCCAGCAGCTCGCGGACTAGCGGATACAATGAGCAGTTCTTC CASSSRTSGYNEQFF
TRBJ1-6 14 TRBV10-2 - - TGCGCCAGCAGTGAAGGGGAAGCGAATTCACCCCTCCACTTT CASSEGEANSPLHF
TRBJ2-1 13 TRBV5-4 - TRBD2 TGTGCCAGCAGCTTGTTCGGGGGGAAAGAGCAGTTCTTC CASSLFGGKEQFF
TRBJ1-5 14 TRBV5-1 - - TGCGCCAGCAGCGCCGACATCGGAGGACAGCCCCAGCATTTT CASSADIGGQPQHF
TRBJ2-7 15 TRBV7-9 - - TGTGCCAGCAGCCCGCCCAGGGGCCTTTCCTACGAGCAGTACTTC CASSPPRGLSYEQYF
TRBJ1-5 15 TRBV6-1 - - TGTGCCAGCAGTGAGGGCAGGGTGGGCAATCAGCCCCAGCATTTT CASSEGRVGNQPQHF
TRBJ2-3 17 TRBV27 - - TGTGCCAGCAGTTCCCGACTTGAGGGGCCCAGCACAGATACGCAGTATTTT CASSSRLEGPSTDTQYF
TRBJ2-3 14 TRBV9 - TRBD1 TGTGCCAGCAGCGCGGACAGGGCGGAAGATACGCAGTATTTT CASSADRAEDTQYF
TRBJ1-5 15 TRBV27 - - TGTGCCAGCACCTTGACAGCAAATAGCAATCAGCCCCAGCATTTT CASTLTANSNQPQHF
TRBJ1-2 14 TRBV13 - - TGTGCCAGCAGCTTGTTAGATCCGGGAAGGGGCTACACCTTC CASSLLDPGRGYTF
TRBJ2-5 15 TRBV7-6 - - TGTGCCAGCAGCTTAGAAAGGGACTTCCAAGAGACCCAGTACTTC CASSLERDFQETQYF
TRBJ2-5 15 TRBV6-6 - TRBD1 TGTGCCAGCAGTCCAGACAGGGGGCACCAAGAGACCCAGTACTTC CASSPDRGHQETQYF
TRBJ1-1 17 TRBV27 - - TGTGCCAGCAGCCCCATTATTGTAGGTGGCGCGGGCACTGAAGCTTTCTTT CASSPIIVGGAGTEAFF
TRBJ1-2 15 TRBV9 - TRBD1 TGTGCCAGCAGCGACCGGGGACAGGGGGTCTATGGCTACACCTTC CASSDRGQGVYGYTF
TRBJ1-3 16 TRBV15 - - TGTGCCACCAGCAGAGCAAGCGGGACGAGGGAAAACACCATATATTTT CATSRASGTRENTIYF
TRBJ2-7 13 TRBV30 - - TGTGCCTGGAGGCTCCAGGGAGTAGACGAGCAGTACTTC CAWRLQGVDEQYF
TRBJ2-3 13 TRBV6-5 - TRBD1 TGTGCCAGTAAGACAGGGTCCACAGATACGCAGTATTTT CASKTGSTDTQYF
TRBJ2-4 17 TRBV27 - TRBD1 TGTGCCAGCAGTTTAATCTTGGGACAGGGGGGCGTCGGCATTCAGTACTTC CASSLILGQGGVGIQYF
TRBJ1-2 15 TRBV29-1 - - TGCAGCGTTGAAGATCTCGAAGGACCTAACTATGGCTACACCTTC CSVEDLEGPNYGYTF
TRBJ1-5 14 TRBV7-2 - - TGTGCCAGCAGCCCGGTGGGGCCCAATCAGCCCCAGCATTTT CASSPVGPNQPQHF
TRBJ2-1 16 TRBV7-2 - TRBD2 TGTGCCAGCAGCCACCCGCAGCGGGAGGGTTACAATGAGCAGTTCTTC CASSHPQREGYNEQFF
TRBJ2-7 15 TRBV2 - TRBD1 TGTGCCAGCAGCCAGGGGGCTAATCCATCGTACGAGCAGTACTTC CASSQGANPSYEQYF
TRBJ2-7 13 TRBV30 - - TGTGCCTGGAGTGTGGGAGAGGGCTACGAGCAGTACTTC CAWSVGEGYEQYF
TRBJ2-7 15 TRBV19 - TRBD1 TGTGCCAGTAGTATTAGACAGGGGAGCTTTTACGAGCAGTACTTC CASSIRQGSFYEQYF
TRBJ1-1 14 TRBV4-1 few TRBD1 TGCGCCAGCAGCCAAGAAGGAGGGGGCAGGGAGGCTTTCTTT CASSQEGGGREAFF
TRBJ2-3 17 TRBV27 - - TGTGCCAGCGGACCGCTCCCGATTGGGGGCAGACGCGATACGCAGTATTTT CASGPLPIGGRRDTQYF
TRBJ1-2 15 TRBV29-1 - - TGCAGCGTTGAAGCGTTCGGTGAAGGCTCTAGGGGCTACACCTTC CSVEAFGEGSRGYTF
TRBJ2-1 17 TRBV5-6 - TRBD2 TGTGCCAGCAGCCTGGGCGGGGGACTAGGAGCCTACAATGAGCAGTTCTTC CASSLGGGLGAYNEQFF
TRBJ2-3 18 TRBV7-9 once TRBD2 TGTGCCAGCAGCTTAGAGGGACCGGGACTAGCGGGGGCAGATACGCAGTATTTT CASSLEGPGLAGADTQYF
TRBJ1-1 15 TRBV4-1 - - TGCGCCAGCAGCCATGGGGCTGTCGGGAACACTGAAGCTTTCTTT CASSHGAVGNTEAFF
TRBJ2-7 21 TRBV18 - TRBD1 TGTGCCAGCTCATTCCTGGCTACGCGGCAGGACAGGGGAGATGTGAGCTACGAGCAGTACTTC CASSFLATRQDRGDVSYEQYF
TRBJ1-2 13 TRBV29-1 - - TGCAGCGTTGGAGGGGAAAGTGTGTATGGCTACACCTTC CSVGGESVYGYTF